The present TCR beta chain was sequenced within a study of T cell responses to AZD1222 COVID-19 vaccine. The study, taken as a whole, reports: White British donors predominated, females outnumbered males, and clonal diversity was possibly underestimated. Variant regions that are unmutated are reportedly the target of nearly half of spike-specific TCRs. Baseline testing showed seropositivity in only 5 or 6 AZD1222 recipients. In all cases, repertoires were sampled only after the peak T cell response.

Germline V CDR1 and CDR2: SGHRS, YFSETQ. The CDR3 sequence is 16 residues long. The trim removed 1 base at V and 5 bases at J, leaving 12 bases unmatched. To note about this clone: Antigen: not known.

Clones were read by immunoSEQ multiplex PCR, and TCRdb kept only the in-frame ones, dropping some. The data hold around 100,000 clones, with about 87% observed a single time. The material was peripheral blood, obtained on day 0 of MenACWY control vaccination. This clonotype was obtained from an adult in good health. V is TRBV5-1 and J is TRBJ2-7; 7 bases are shared with TRBD2. Written as DNA, the CDR3 is TGCGCCAGCAGCTTGCTGTCCGGGGGGAATATGGACGAGCAGTACTTC. It encodes CASSLLSGGNMDEQYF.